A selection of T cell receptor beta chains follows, all from one sample in a study of T cells in Graves' hyperthyroidism and ophthalmopathy. Each CDR3 protein gets one entry after TCRdb re-called the multiplex PCR reads with MiXCR. The sample has about 360,000 distinct CDR3 sequences, about 13% seen once. The specimen sequenced was blood. The receptors stem from a woman aged 18-29 years with Graves' hyperthyroidism. Both conserved end residues are trimmed from each CDR3.

TRBV2	TRBJ2-3	ASSESRGLSTDTQY
TRBV4-2	TRBJ2-2	ASSQVWTGELF
TRBV27	TRBJ1-2	ASSPGRESYT
TRBV2	TRBJ1-5	ASRPPSANQPQH
TRBV6-1	TRBJ2-5	ASSEAGDRGETQY
TRBV7-6	TRBJ2-3	ASSLGRVGEGGGSPDTQY
TRBV5-8	TRBJ1-2	ASSFHLFILYGYT
TRBV3-1	TRBJ2-5	ASSGRDRETQY
TRBV4-1	TRBJ2-1	ASSQDTSGALSYNEQF
TRBV3-1	TRBJ2-3	ASSQVDIDTQY
TRBV6-2/TRBV6-3	TRBJ1-4	ASSYSRTDEKLF
TRBV7-2	TRBJ2-3	ASSKLQGVDTQY
TRBV5-6	TRBJ2-1	ASRYRYNEQF
TRBV20-1	TRBJ2-4	SALKDPSKNIQY
TRBV28	TRBJ2-3	ASSLRGGGLTDTQY
TRBV4-3	TRBJ2-1	ASSQDLAGDNEQS
TRBV4-1	TRBJ2-1	ASSQDDQLEQF
TRBV28	TRBJ2-2	ASSLWGSENTGELF
TRBV28	TRBJ2-1	ASLSAEGSSYNEQF
TRBV4-3	TRBJ2-2	ASSQPTSGIVGELF
TRBV28	TRBJ2-7	GAGDYEQY
TRBV6-2/TRBV6-3	TRBJ2-3	ASSSTGRNTQY
TRBV5-5	TRBJ2-3	ASSQTGVTDTQY
TRBV5-5	TRBJ1-3	ASSFTGGAGGNTIY
TRBV5-1	TRBJ2-1	ASSSSTSGGYEQF
TRBV18	TRBJ1-1	ASSLGTLNIEAF
TRBV7-9	TRBJ2-5	ASSFFGGDQETQY
TRBV6-1	TRBJ2-2	ASSGQGATGELF
TRBV20-1	TRBJ2-2	SAQTSSTGELF
TRBV5-1	TRBJ2-1	ASSLAENHYNEQF
TRBV5-6	TRBJ2-2	ASSYSGPPAGELF
TRBV7-7	TRBJ2-3	ASSLAGADTDTQY
TRBV20-1	TRBJ2-1	SARKRSGPRNEQF
TRBV28	TRBJ2-7	ASSFGQAIYEQY
TRBV28	TRBJ1-6	ASSLWTAISYNSPLH
TRBV19	TRBJ1-1	ASSTYMNTEAF
TRBV3-1	TRBJ2-1	ASTGLAGVGNEQF
TRBV20-1	TRBJ1-1	SATSGREAEAF
TRBV6-1	TRBJ1-1	ASSEGAGDGHTEAF
TRBV6-5	TRBJ2-3	ASSYSASGGAADTQY
TRBV7-8	TRBJ2-7	ASSTGRGGANEQY
TRBV12-3/TRBV12-4	TRBJ1-2	ASSPGQGSGYT
TRBV6-2/TRBV6-3	TRBJ1-1	ASSRGAEGTEAF
TRBV27	TRBJ2-2	ASSLGGRGGGLF
TRBV10-3	TRBJ1-1	ATRTNMNTEAF
TRBV15	TRBJ2-7	ATSKARDPLRGSYEQY
TRBV7-2	TRBJ2-7	ASSFNGYEQY
TRBV6-1	TRBJ1-6	ASTRDTSSSPLH